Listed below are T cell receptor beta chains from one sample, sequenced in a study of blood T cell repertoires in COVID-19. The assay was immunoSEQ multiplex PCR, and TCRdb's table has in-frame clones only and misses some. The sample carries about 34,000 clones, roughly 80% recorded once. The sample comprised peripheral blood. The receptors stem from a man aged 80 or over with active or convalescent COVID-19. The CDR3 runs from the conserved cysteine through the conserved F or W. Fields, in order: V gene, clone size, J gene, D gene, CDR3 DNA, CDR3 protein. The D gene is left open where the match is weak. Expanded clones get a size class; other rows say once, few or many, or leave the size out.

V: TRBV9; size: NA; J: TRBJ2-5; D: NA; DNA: TGTGCCAGCAGCGTAGGCGGGACCCAAGAGACCCAGTACTTC; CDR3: CASSVGGTQETQYF
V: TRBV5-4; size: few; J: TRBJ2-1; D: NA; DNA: TGTGCCAGCAGCGTCGGGACACCCTACAATGAGCAGTTCTTC; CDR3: CASSVGTPYNEQFF
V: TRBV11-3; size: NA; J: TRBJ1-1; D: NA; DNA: TGTGCCAGCAGCCCCTGGGCTAGCGGAGGGGAAAACACTGAAGCTTTCTTT; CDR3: CASSPWASGGENTEAFF
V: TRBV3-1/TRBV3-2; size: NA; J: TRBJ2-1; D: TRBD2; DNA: TGTGCCAGCAGCCAAGTACTAGCGGGAGTCGGTGAGCAGTTCTTC; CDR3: CASSQVLAGVGEQFF
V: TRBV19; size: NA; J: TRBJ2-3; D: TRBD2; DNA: TGTGCCAGTGGTGGAGCGGGAGGGTTTACAGATACGCAGTATTTT; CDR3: CASGGAGGFTDTQYF
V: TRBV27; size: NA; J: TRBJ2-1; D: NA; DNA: TGTGCCAGCAGTTCCCTGGCGGGAAGACGGAATGAGCAGTTCTTC; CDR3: CASSSLAGRRNEQFF
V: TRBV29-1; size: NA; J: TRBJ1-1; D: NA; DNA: TGCAGCGCCTGGACAGAAAACACTGAAGCTTTCTTT; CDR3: CSAWTENTEAFF
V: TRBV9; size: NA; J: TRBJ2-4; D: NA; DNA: TGTGCCAGCAGCGTAGACTTAGCCAAAAACATTCAGTACTTC; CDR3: CASSVDLAKNIQYF
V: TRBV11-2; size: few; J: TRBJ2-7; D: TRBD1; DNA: TGTGCCAGCAGCTTAGACGCGCGGGACAGGGGGTTTAACGAGCAGTACTTC; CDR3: CASSLDARDRGFNEQYF
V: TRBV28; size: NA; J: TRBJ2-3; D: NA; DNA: TGTGCCAGCAGTACGGACAGCCGGCCGGGCACAGATACGCAGTATTTT; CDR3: CASSTDSRPGTDTQYF
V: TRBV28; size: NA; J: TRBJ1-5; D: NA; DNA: TGTGCCAGCAGGGATAGACGGGGGGATCAGCCCCAGCATTTT; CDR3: CASRDRRGDQPQHF
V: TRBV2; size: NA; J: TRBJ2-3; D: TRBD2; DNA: TGTGCCAGCAGTGATATTTCGGGGAGGGGTACGCAGTATTTT; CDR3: CASSDISGRGTQYF
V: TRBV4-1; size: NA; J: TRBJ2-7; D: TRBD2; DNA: TGCGCCAGCAGCCAAGCAGGACTAGCGGGGTCCTACGAGCAGTACTTC; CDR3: CASSQAGLAGSYEQYF
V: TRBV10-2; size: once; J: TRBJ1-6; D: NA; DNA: TGCGCCAGCAGTGGGGCATCTGAATCACCCCTCCACTTT; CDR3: CASSGASESPLHF
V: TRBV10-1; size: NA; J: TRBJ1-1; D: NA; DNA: TGCGCCAGCAGTGTCGGACAGAACACCGAAGCTTTCTTT; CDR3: CASSVGQNTEAFF
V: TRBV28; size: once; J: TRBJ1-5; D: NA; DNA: TGTGCCAGCAGTTTAAGGGGGGGTGTGCCCCAGCATTTT; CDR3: CASSLRGGVPQHF
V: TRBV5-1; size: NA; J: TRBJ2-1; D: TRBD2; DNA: TGCGCCAGCAGCTTGACTAGCGGGAGACCTTACAATGAGCAGTTCTTC; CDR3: CASSLTSGRPYNEQFF
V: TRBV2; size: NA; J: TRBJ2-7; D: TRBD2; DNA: TGTGCCAGCAGTGTTGGTAGCGGGGTTATCTACGAGCAGTACTTC; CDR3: CASSVGSGVIYEQYF
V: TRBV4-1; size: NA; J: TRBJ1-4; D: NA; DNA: TGCGCCAGCAGCGCCTCCGACGGTAATACCGGGAATTTGTTTTTT; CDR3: CASSASDGNTGNLFF
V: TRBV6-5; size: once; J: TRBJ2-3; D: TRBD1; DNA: TGTGCCAGCAGCAGGAAGGGGGCTATGACAGATACGCAGTATTTT; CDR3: CASSRKGAMTDTQYF
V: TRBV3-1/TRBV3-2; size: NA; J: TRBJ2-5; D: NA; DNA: TGTGCCAGCAGCCAAGGAGTGGTCAGGATATCTCAAGAGACCCAGTACTTC; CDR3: CASSQGVVRISQETQYF
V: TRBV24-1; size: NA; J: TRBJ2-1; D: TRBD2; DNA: TGTGCCACCAGTGTTTATAGCGGGAAAAGCTACAATGAGCAGTTCTTC; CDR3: CATSVYSGKSYNEQFF
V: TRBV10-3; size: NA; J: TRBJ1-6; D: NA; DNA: TGTGCCATCGGGGAGGGGAATTCACCCCTCCACTTT; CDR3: CAIGEGNSPLHF
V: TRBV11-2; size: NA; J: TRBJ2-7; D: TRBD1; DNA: TGTGCCAGCAGCCCCGGACAGGCTCTTTTGCAGTACTTC; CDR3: CASSPGQALLQYF
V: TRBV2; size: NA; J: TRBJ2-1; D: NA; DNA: TGTGCCAGCAGTCCGTGGGGGGTCGGGGAGCAGTTCTTC; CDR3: CASSPWGVGEQFF
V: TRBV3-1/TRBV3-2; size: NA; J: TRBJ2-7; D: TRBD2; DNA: TGTGCCAGCATCCCCAATGGTCCGACTAGCGTCTACGAGCAGTACTTC; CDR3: CASIPNGPTSVYEQYF
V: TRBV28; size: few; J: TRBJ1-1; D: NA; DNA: TGTGCCAGCAGCCCGTTTAGGTCGGGTTCTGAAGCTTTCTTT; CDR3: CASSPFRSGSEAFF
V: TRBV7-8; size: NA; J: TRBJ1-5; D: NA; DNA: TGTGCCACCAGCACGGAGGCTCGCGATCAGCCCCAGCATTTT; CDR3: CATSTEARDQPQHF
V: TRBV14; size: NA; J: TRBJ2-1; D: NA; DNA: TGTGCCAGCAGCCAAACTAGCTCCTACAATGAGCAGTTCTTC; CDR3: CASSQTSSYNEQFF
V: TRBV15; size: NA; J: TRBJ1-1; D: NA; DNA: TGTGCCACCAGCAGAGTAGCAGGGTGGACTGAAGCTTTCTTT; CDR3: CATSRVAGWTEAFF
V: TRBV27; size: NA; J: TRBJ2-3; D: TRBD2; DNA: TGTGCCAGCAGTTTATCTGGTGTCGGATCGGGGGGATTCACAGATACGCAGTATTTT; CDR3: CASSLSGVGSGGFTDTQYF
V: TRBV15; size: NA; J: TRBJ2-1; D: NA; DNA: TGTGCCACCAGCAGAGATAACCAACCCTTAGCCAATGAGCAGTTCTTC; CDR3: CATSRDNQPLANEQFF
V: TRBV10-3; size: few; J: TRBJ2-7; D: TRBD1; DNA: TGTGCCATCAGTGAAAGACAGGGCTCCTACGAGCAGTACTTC; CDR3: CAISERQGSYEQYF
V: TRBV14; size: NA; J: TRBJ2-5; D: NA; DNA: TGTGCCAGCAGGTTGGGGGGTTTCGAGACCCAGTACTTC; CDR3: CASRLGGFETQYF
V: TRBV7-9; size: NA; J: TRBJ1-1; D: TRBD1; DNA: TGTGCCAGCAGCTTAGTGAGGACAGGGGGCGCGAGGACTGAAGCTTTCTTT; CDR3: CASSLVRTGGARTEAFF
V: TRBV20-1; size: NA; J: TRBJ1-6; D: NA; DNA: TGCAGTGCTAGTAGCAGGGGCTTCTCCTATAATTCACCCCTCCACTTT; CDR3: CSASSRGFSYNSPLHF
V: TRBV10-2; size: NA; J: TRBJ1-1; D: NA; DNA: TGCGCCAGCAGTGATGAACCGAGGACTGAAGCTTTCTTT; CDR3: CASSDEPRTEAFF
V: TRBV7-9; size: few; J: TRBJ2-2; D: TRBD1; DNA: TGTGCCAGCAGGAAGCCGCGGACAGGGATGGCCGGGGAGCTGTTTTTT; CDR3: CASRKPRTGMAGELFF
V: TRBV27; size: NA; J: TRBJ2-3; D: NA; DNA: TGTGCCAGCAGTATGAGAAGAAGCACAGATACGCAGTATTTT; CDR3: CASSMRRSTDTQYF
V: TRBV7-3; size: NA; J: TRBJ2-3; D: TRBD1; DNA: TGTGCCAGCAGCCCAGCGGGACAGGGCAAAGATACGCAGTATTTT; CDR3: CASSPAGQGKDTQYF
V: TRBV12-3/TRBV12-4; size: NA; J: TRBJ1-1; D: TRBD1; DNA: TGTGCCAGCACCGCGGGACAGTTGTTGCCAGCTTTCTTT; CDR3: CASTAGQLLPAFF
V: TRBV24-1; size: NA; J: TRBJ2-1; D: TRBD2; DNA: TGTGCCACCAGTGAGTATGATAGGACTAGCGGGAGGAATGAGCAGTTCTTC; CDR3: CATSEYDRTSGRNEQFF
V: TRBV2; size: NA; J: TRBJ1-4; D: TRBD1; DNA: TGTGCCAGCAGTGACAGGGGGCGGAGTGAAAAACTGTTTTTT; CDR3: CASSDRGRSEKLFF
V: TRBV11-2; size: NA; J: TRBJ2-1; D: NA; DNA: TGTGCCAGCAGCCGCGGCAGCCGCCCTATGTTCTCCTACAATGAGCAGTTCTTC; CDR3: CASSRGSRPMFSYNEQFF